Each of the 5 T cell receptor beta chains below was sequenced from the same sample in a study of tumor-infiltrating lymphocytes in primary liver carcinoma. The study co-extracted DNA and RNA from around 20-30 mg of unsorted bulk tissue. The input was 500 ng total RNA; TCR beta cDNA was made from it with a constant-region primer. Each TCR beta library was derived from three nested multiplex PCR rounds that employed slightly modified ARM-PCR. The study ran its first two PCR rounds for approximately 11 cycles each, using TRBV1-TRBV30 forward primers and a C-beta reverse primer. TCRdb re-called the multiplex PCR reads through MiXCR, storing one row per CDR3 protein. The profile shows tens of thousands of distinct CDR3 sequences, roughly 80% of them singletons. The sequencing sample was made of tumor-adjacent normal liver tissue. Receptor source: a woman aged 25 to 39 with primary liver carcinoma and hepatitis B virus infection.

Comment on this clonotype: Germline is not matched at one junction end, which may reflect a read error. CDR3 nucleotide sequence: TGTGCCAGCAGTTACGCAACGTCTTCTAACTATGGCTGCACCTTC. As protein: CASSYATSSNYGCTF. The chain uses TRBV6-2 or TRBV6-3 and TRBJ1-2; D not certain. From germline, CDR1 is MNHEY and CDR2 SVGEGT. The CDR3 is 15 residues long.

Concerning this clonotype: The missing conserved phenylalanine or tryptophan at the end of this CDR3 makes a read error likely. It is unclear where the CDR3 begins or ends on the DNA, so no DNA is shown, and the CDR3 is as TCRdb lists it. The rearrangement links TRBV29-1 to TRBJ1-2; the D call in the table, TRBD1, was not verified against the DNA. The germline CDR1 and CDR2 sequences are SQVTM and ANQGSEA. Ends included, the CDR3 has 14 residues. The CDR3 reads CSVVRTVNLGGYIS.

The V call is TRBV6-5, the J call TRBJ1-6; TRBD1 might be the D (5 bases). The germline CDR1 and CDR2 sequences are MNHEY and SVGAGI. Trimming took 6 bases from V and 8 from J, leaving 11 bases between them. The CDR3 consists of 13 residues. The DNA of the CDR3 is TGTGCCAGCAGAATAGGGGAACATTCACCCCTCCACTTT. Encoded protein: CASRIGEHSPLHF.

In its sample, this clonotype was seen once. One end of the junction is discordant with germline, which a read error may explain. This rearrangement joins TRBV11-1 to TRBJ2-1; TRBD2 matches at 8 bases. CDR3 length: 17 amino acids. Germline-derived CDR1 and CDR2 are SGHAT and FQDESV (reference sequence). CDR3 loop: CASCLAALVAGLNELFF. CDR3 DNA sequence: TGTGCCAGCTGCTTAGCAGCCCTGGTAGCGGGGTTAAATGAACTGTTCTTC.

A word on this clonotype: One end of the junction varies from germline; a read error may be responsible. CDR3 residues: CDSSQVRTTRQETQYF. The CDR3 nucleotides read TGCGACAGCAGCCAAGTGCGGACCACACGGCAAGAGACCCAGTACTTC. The V and J genes are TRBV4-1 and TRBJ2-5; D call uncertain. This CDR3 has 16 residues. Germline values: CDR1 MGHRA, CDR2 YSYEKL.